This paragraph reports one T cell receptor beta chain. Its specificity is not known. These data belong to a study of cytomegalovirus exposure and HLA in healthy donors. The PCR had 60 Vbeta and 13 Jbeta primers. Method: immunoSEQ multiplex PCR; TCRdb's copy keeps in-frame clones and lacks some. The sample has some 120,000 clones; over 60% are singletons. Study-level points and caveats: The authors enumerated over 150 TCR beta chains as linked to cytomegalovirus.

Germline trimming cut 10 bases from V and 3 bases from J; bases unmatched to any gene: 13. CDR3 length: 16 residues. The germline V gene encodes CDR1 LNHDA and CDR2 SQIVND (reference sequence). The rearrangement joins TRBV19 to TRBJ1-2, with 11 bases that match TRBD1. This clonotype was sampled from a middle-aged woman in good health and CMV-seronegative. The source material was PBMCs. The CDR3 DNA reads TGTGCCACCTCTAGGCCATGGACAGGGGGCGACTATGGCTACACCTTC. The encoded protein is CATSRPWTGGDYGYTF. The variable domain in full, with the rest retrieved from reference TRBV19 and TRBJ1-2, is DGGITQSPKYLFRKEGQNVTLSCEQNLNHDAMYWYRQDPGQGLRLIYYSQIVNDFQKGDIAEGYSVSREKKESFPLTVTSAQKNPTAFYLCATSRPWTGGDYGYTFGSGTRLTVV.